Listed here are 8 T cell receptor beta chains from one sample, sequenced in a study of CD8 T cells in ankylosing spondylitis. TCRdb re-called the 5' RACE reads with MiXCR, one entry per CDR3 protein. The sample consists of approximately 150,000 distinct CDR3 sequences, roughly a third of them appearing once. Sequenced: synovial fluid, either unsorted or a sorted T cell fraction (not recorded which). Every receptor here comes from a male donor with ankylosing spondylitis.

This clonotype turned up a few times. CDR3 coding DNA: TGTGCCACCAGTGGGGCGGGGCTCACAGATACGCAGTATTTT. Its protein product is CATSGAGLTDTQYF. The gene calls are TRBV24-1 and TRBJ2-3; D possibly corresponds to TRBD2 (6 bases). Germline V gives CDR1 KGHDR, CDR2 SFDVKD. With 5 bases removed from V and 2 bases from J, the gap between germline ends came to 10 bases. The CDR3 sequence is 14 residues long.

This chain joins TRBV10-3 and TRBJ1-2, with 8 bases lining up with TRBD1. Germline assignment: CDR1 ENHRY and CDR2 SYGVKD. Losses at the gene ends were 4 bases for V and 3 bases for J; bases not matched to a gene: 16. This CDR3 contains 18 residues. The CDR3 DNA follows: TGTGCCATCAGTGCATCGGACAGGGCCCCACGAGGCTACTATGGCTACACCTTC. This codes for CAISASDRAPRGYYGYTF.

Only a few counts were recorded for this clonotype. The CDR3 DNA reads TGTGCCAGCAGCTTCTCCCCGGGACGTACCTACGAGCAGTACTTC. This translates into CASSFSPGRTYEQYF. V and J are TRBV5-6 and TRBJ2-7; TRBD1 or TRBD2 may be the D gene (5 bases each). The CDR3 extends over 15 amino acids. V lost 2 bases to trimming and J lost 2 bases, with 14 bases between them. Germline loops: CDR1 SGHDT, CDR2 YYEEEE. Using reference TRBV5-6 and TRBJ2-7 for the parts outside the CDR3, the full variable domain is DAGVTQSPTHLIKTRGQQVTLRCSPKSGHDTVSWYQQALGQGPQFIFQYYEEEERQRGNFPDRFSGHQFPNYSSELNVNALLLGDSALYLCASSFSPGRTYEQYFGPGTRLTVT.

A few counts support this clonotype. The genes are TRBV7-2 and TRBJ1-5; D ambiguous. Looked up from germline, CDR1 is SGHTA and CDR2 is FQGNSA. V was trimmed by 5 bases and J by 3 bases, leaving 8 bases between them. This CDR3 spans 13 amino acids. CDR3 sequence: CASSRYDNQPQHF. CDR3 bases: TGTGCCAGCAGCCGTTACGACAATCAGCCCCAGCATTTT.

The chain recombines TRBV11-2 with TRBJ2-2; D perhaps matches TRBD1 (6 bases). Deletions cut 5 bases from V and 4 bases from J, with 17 bases between. CDR1 SGHAT and CDR2 FQNNGV come from the germline V gene. CDR3 size: 16 residues. This chain's CDR3 is CASSLLGHAGTGELFF. The CDR3 DNA reads as TGTGCCAGCAGCCTCCTGGGACACGCGGGCACCGGGGAGCTGTTTTTT. The full variable domain, completed using reference TRBV11-2 and TRBJ2-2, is EAGVAQSPRYKIIEKRQSVAFWCNPISGHATLYWYQQILGQGPKLLIQFQNNGVVDDSQLPKDRFSAERLKGVDSTLKIQPAKLEDSAVYLCASSLLGHAGTGELFFGEGSRLTVL.

This CDR3 reads CASIHGGGTGELFF. The CDR3 nucleotides are TGTGCCAGCATTCACGGGGGTGGCACCGGGGAGCTGTTTTTT. The rearrangement links TRBV28 to TRBJ2-2; the D gene is possibly TRBD2 (6 bases). The CDR3 loop spans 14 amino acids. V lost 7 bases to trimming and J lost 4 bases, with 13 bases between them. CDR1 is MDHEN, CDR2 SYDVKM, per germline.

In this sample, this clonotype turned up a few times. The J gene is TRBJ1-1, the V gene TRBV28; 8 bases are a match to TRBD1. CDR1 is MDHEN, CDR2 SYDVKM, per germline. The CDR3 contains 14 residues. The ends lost 2 bases at V and 3 bases at J; junction bases unmatched: 2. CDR3 DNA sequence: TGTGCCAGCAGTTTAACAGGGGGGTACACTGAAGCTTTCTTT. Its translation is CASSLTGGYTEAFF.

This clonotype has only one observation. V usage is TRBV28 and J usage is TRBJ1-5, with 8 bases that match TRBD1. The J segment lost 2 bases and the V segment lost 5 bases, leaving 5 bases of the junction unmatched. Germline values: CDR1 MDHEN, CDR2 SYDVKM. The CDR3 loop spans 15 amino acids. In nucleotides, the CDR3 is TGTGCCAGCAGTCCCCAGACAGGGGGCAATCAGCCCCAGCATTTT. This sequence encodes CASSPQTGGNQPQHF.